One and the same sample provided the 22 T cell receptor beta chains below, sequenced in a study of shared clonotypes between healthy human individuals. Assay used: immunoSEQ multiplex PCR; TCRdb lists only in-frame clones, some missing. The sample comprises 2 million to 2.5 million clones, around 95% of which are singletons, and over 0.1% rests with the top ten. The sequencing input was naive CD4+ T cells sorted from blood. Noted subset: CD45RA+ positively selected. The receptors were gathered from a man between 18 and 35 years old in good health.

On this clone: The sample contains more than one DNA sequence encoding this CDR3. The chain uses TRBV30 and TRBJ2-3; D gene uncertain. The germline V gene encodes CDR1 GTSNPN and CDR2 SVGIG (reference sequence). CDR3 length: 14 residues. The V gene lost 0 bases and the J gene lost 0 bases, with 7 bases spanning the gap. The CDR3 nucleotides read TGTGCCTGGAGTGTGGGCGGAAGCACAGATACGCAGTATTTT. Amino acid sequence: CAWSVGGSTDTQYF.

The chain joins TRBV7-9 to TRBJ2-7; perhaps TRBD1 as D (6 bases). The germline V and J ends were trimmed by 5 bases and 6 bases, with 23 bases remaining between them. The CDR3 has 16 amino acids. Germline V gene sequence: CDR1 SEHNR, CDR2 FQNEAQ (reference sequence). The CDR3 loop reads CASSLQGGGTPGEQYF. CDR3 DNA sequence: TGTGCCAGCAGCCTACAGGGCGGAGGAACCCCGGGCGAGCAGTACTTC.

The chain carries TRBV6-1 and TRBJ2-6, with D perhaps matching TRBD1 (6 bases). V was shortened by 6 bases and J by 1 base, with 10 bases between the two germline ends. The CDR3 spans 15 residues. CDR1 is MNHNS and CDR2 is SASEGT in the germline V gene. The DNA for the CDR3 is TGTGCCAGCAGAGAACAGGGTTCTGGGGCCAACGTCCTGACTTTC. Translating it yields CASREQGSGANVLTF.

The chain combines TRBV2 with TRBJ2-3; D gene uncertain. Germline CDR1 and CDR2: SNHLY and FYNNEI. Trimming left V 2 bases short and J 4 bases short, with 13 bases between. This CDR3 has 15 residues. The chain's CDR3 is CASSEITPQPDTQYF. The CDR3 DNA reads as TGTGCCAGCAGTGAAATCACCCCCCAGCCAGATACGCAGTATTTT.

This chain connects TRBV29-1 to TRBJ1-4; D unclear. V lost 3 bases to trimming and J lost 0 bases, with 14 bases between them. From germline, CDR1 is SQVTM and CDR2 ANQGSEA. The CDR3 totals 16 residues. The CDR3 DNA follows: TGCAGCGTTGATATTTCGCAGCAAGCAACTAATGAAAAACTGTTTTTT. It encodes CSVDISQQATNEKLFF.

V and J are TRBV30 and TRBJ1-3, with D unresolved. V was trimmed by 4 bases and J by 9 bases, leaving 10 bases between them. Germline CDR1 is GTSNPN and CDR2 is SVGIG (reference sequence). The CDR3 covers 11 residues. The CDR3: CAWTRYGTIYF. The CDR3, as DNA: TGTGCCTGGACCCGATACGGCACCATATATTTT.

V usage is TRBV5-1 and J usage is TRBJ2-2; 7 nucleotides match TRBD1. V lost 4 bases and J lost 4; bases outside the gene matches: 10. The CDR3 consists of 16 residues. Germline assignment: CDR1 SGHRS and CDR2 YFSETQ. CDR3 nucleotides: TGCGCCAGCAGCGTACTGGGACAGCTCAGCACCGGGGAGCTGTTTTTT. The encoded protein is CASSVLGQLSTGELFF.

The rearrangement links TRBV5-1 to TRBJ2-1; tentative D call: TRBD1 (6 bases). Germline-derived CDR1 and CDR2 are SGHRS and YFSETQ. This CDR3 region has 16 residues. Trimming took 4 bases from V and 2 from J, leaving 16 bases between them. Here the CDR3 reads CASSETGFGPYNEQFF. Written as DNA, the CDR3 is TGCGCCAGCAGCGAAACAGGGTTTGGGCCCTACAATGAGCAGTTCTTC.

The CDR3 nucleotides read TGTGCCAGCAGCTTAGCTGTTCCTAACTATGGCTACACCTTC. Its protein is CASSLAVPNYGYTF. The gene calls are TRBV7-8 and TRBJ1-2; D is undetermined. The germline gives CDR1 SGHVS, CDR2 FQNEAQ. The CDR3 runs to 14 residues. V gave up 0 bases and J gave up 0 bases, with 5 bases separating them.

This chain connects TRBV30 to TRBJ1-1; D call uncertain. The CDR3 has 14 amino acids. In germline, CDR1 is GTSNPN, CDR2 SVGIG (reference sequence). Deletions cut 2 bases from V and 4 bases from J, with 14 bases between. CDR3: CAWSQSGGSTEAFF. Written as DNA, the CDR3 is TGTGCCTGGAGTCAGTCGGGAGGCAGCACTGAAGCTTTCTTT.

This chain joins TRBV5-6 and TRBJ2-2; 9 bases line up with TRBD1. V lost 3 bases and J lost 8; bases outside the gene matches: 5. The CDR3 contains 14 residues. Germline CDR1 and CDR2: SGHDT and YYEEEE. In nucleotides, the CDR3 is TGTGCCAGCAGCTCCGGGACAGGGATAGGGGAGCTGTTTTTT. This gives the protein CASSSGTGIGELFF.

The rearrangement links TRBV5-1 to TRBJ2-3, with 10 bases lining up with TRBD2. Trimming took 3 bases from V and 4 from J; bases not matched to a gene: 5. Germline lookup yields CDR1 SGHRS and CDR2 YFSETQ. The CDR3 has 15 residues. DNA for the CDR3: TGCGCCAGCAGCTCCCGGACTAGCGGACCAGATACGCAGTATTTT. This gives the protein CASSSRTSGPDTQYF.

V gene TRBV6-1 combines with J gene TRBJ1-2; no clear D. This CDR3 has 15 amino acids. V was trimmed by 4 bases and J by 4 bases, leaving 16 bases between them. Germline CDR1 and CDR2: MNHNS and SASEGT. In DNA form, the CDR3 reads TGTGCCAGCAGTGCGGGCGGGGTCCCTTCCTATGGCTACACCTTC. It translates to CASSAGGVPSYGYTF.

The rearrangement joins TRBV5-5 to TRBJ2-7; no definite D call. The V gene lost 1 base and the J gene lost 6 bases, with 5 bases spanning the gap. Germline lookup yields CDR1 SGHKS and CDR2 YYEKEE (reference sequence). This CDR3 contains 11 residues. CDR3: CASSLTVEQYF. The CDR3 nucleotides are TGTGCCAGCAGCTTGACGGTCGAGCAGTACTTC.

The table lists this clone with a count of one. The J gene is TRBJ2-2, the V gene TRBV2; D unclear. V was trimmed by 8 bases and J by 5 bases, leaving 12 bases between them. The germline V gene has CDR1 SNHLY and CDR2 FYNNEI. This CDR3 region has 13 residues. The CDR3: CASFYSPTGELFF. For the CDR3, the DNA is TGTGCCAGCTTCTACTCCCCTACCGGGGAGCTGTTTTTT. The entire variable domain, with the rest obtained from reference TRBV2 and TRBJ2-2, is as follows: EPEVTQTPSHQVTQMGQEVILRCVPISNHLYFYWYRQILGQKVEFLVSFYNNEISEKSEIFDDQFSVERPDGSNFTLKIRSTKLEDSAMYFCASFYSPTGELFFGEGSRLTVL.

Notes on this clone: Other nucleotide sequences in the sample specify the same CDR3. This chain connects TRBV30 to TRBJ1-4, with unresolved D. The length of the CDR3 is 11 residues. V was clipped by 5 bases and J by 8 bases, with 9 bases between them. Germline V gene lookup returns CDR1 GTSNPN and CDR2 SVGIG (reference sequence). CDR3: CAWGEGEKLFF. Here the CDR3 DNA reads TGTGCCTGGGGCGAGGGAGAAAAACTGTTTTTT.

CDR3 sequence (DNA): TGTGCCAGCAGCCGAAACATAGGGACAGGGAACGGGGAGCTGTTTTTT. Protein product: CASSRNIGTGNGELFF. The chain recombines TRBV5-6 with TRBJ2-2, with TRBD1 identical over 9 bases. J gave up 7 bases and V 4 bases, and 11 bases lay outside the gene matches. This CDR3 has 16 residues. Germline assignment: CDR1 SGHDT and CDR2 YYEEEE.

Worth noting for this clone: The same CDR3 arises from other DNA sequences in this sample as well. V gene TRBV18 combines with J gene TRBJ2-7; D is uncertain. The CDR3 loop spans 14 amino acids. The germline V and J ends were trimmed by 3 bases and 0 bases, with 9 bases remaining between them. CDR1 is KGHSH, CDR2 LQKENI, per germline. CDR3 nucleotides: TGTGCCAGCTCACCCGGACGAGGCTCCTACGAGCAGTACTTC. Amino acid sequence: CASSPGRGSYEQYF.

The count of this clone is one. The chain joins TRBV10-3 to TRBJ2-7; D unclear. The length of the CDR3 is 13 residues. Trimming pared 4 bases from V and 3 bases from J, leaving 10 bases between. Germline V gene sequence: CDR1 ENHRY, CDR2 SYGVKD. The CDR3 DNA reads TGTGCCATCAGTGGGCCTTCCTTCTACGAGCAGTACTTC. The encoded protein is CAISGPSFYEQYF.

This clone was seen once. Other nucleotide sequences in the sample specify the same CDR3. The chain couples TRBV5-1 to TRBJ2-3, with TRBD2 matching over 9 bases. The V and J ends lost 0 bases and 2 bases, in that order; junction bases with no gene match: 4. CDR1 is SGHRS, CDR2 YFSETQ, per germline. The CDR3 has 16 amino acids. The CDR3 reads CASSLGSGGSTDTQYF. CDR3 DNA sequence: TGCGCCAGCAGCTTGGGTAGCGGGGGATCCACAGATACGCAGTATTTT.

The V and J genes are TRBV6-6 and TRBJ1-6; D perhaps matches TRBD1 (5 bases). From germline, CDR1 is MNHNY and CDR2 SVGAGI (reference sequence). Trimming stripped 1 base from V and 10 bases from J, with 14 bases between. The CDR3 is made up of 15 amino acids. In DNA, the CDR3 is TGTGCCAGCAGTTACTTTAGAGGGGTGCGGTCACCCCTCCACTTT. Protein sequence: CASSYFRGVRSPLHF.

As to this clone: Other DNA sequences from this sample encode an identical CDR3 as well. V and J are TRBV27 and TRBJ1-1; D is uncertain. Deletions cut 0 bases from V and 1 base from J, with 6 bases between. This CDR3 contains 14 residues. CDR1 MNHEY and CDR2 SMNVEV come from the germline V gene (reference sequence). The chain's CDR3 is CASSLSVGNTEAFF. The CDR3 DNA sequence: TGTGCCAGCAGTTTATCGGTGGGGAACACTGAAGCTTTCTTT.